A selection of T cell receptor beta chains follows, all from one sample in a study of T cells in Graves' hyperthyroidism and ophthalmopathy. TCRdb re-called the multiplex PCR reads with MiXCR, one entry per CDR3 protein. The table includes about 400,000 distinct CDR3 sequences, approximately 14% detected once. The sample taken for sequencing was blood. The receptors stem from a man aged 18 to 29 with Graves' ophthalmopathy. CDR3s include the opening cysteine and the closing phenylalanine or tryptophan. D genes are given only for firm matches. The listing skips clone size in some rows; elsewhere it reads once, few, many or a size class.

many	TRBJ1-1	TRBV11-2	NA	CASSSLLNTEAFF	TGTGCCAGCAGCTCACTCCTTAACACTGAAGCTTTCTTT
many	TRBJ2-1	TRBV7-9	NA	CASRSPSFAYNEQFF	TGTGCCAGCAGGTCTCCTAGCTTTGCCTACAATGAGCAGTTCTTC
many	TRBJ2-1	TRBV7-8	NA	CASSTRPLHNEQFF	TGTGCCAGCAGCACACGGCCTCTACACAATGAGCAGTTCTTC
many	TRBJ2-5	TRBV6-1	TRBD2	CASRSGLAGGETQYF	TGTGCCAGCAGATCGGGACTAGCGGGGGGGGAGACCCAGTACTTC
many	TRBJ1-1	TRBV7-9	TRBD1	CASSPPQGAHILGTEAFF	TGTGCCAGCAGCCCCCCCCAGGGGGCGCATATTTTGGGCACTGAAGCTTTCTTT
many	TRBJ1-1	TRBV5-1	NA	CASSSDPGVSTEAFF	TGCGCCAGCAGCTCCGATCCGGGGGTTTCAACTGAAGCTTTCTTT
few	TRBJ2-1	TRBV27	NA	CASSLFPTVFDEQFF	TGTGCCAGCAGTTTATTCCCAACAGTTTTCGATGAGCAGTTCTTC
many	TRBJ1-1	TRBV20-1	NA	CSAPSYLNTEAFF	TGCAGTGCCCCTTCGTACCTTAACACTGAAGCTTTCTTT
NA	TRBJ2-1	TRBV9	TRBD2	CASRRRIAGGPGNEQFF	TGTGCCAGCAGGCGTAGAATAGCGGGAGGGCCGGGGAATGAGCAGTTCTTC
NA	TRBJ2-1	TRBV7-9	NA	CASSYRTGNEQFF	TGTGCCAGCAGCTATAGGACCGGAAATGAGCAGTTCTTC
many	TRBJ2-7	TRBV3-1	TRBD2	CASSQGRTSGRLYEQYF	TGTGCCAGCAGCCAAGGTCGGACTAGCGGGAGACTCTACGAGCAGTACTTC
NA	TRBJ2-7	TRBV20-1	NA	CSARAGVGGQLTVRSPAYEQYF	TGCAGTGCTAGAGCCGGCGTGGGGGGCCAGCTAACAGTGAGGAGCCCAGCCTACGAGCAGTACTTC
many	TRBJ2-3	TRBV13	TRBD2	CASSSTSGRPDTQYF	TGTGCCAGCAGCAGTACTAGCGGGAGGCCAGATACGCAGTATTTT
many	TRBJ1-3	TRBV6-5	TRBD1	CASSYGLQGADGNTIYF	TGTGCCAGCAGTTATGGTCTACAGGGGGCAGATGGAAACACCATATATTTT
NA	TRBJ2-7	TRBV6-5	TRBD1	CASSYEQGPYEQYF	TGTGCCAGCAGTTACGAACAGGGGCCCTACGAGCAGTACTTC
many	TRBJ2-1	TRBV4-1	NA	CASSRTGAQVEQFF	TGCGCCAGCAGCCGGACCGGGGCGCAGGTTGAGCAGTTCTTC
NA	TRBJ2-2	TRBV27	NA	CASSLSPTSPGELFF	TGTGCCAGCAGTTTATCCCCTACTAGTCCCGGGGAGCTGTTTTTT
few	TRBJ2-7	TRBV27	NA	CASMRGAVSYEQYF	TGTGCCAGCATGAGGGGCGCAGTATCCTACGAGCAGTACTTC
NA	TRBJ1-2	TRBV7-2	TRBD1	CASSLEGQGVSGYTF	TGTGCCAGCAGCTTAGAGGGGCAGGGGGTCTCTGGCTACACCTTC
many	TRBJ2-5	TRBV7-8	NA	CASSAQTNQETQYF	TGTGCCAGCAGCGCCCAGACTAACCAAGAGACCCAGTACTTC
NA	TRBJ2-1	TRBV3-1	TRBD2	CASSPPGTSPSEQFF	TGTGCCAGCAGCCCCCCCGGGACTAGCCCCTCTGAGCAGTTCTTC
NA	TRBJ2-7	TRBV14	TRBD2	CASSPLAGGQEQYF	TGTGCCAGCAGCCCCTTAGCGGGGGGGCAGGAGCAGTACTTC
many	TRBJ2-7	TRBV12-3/TRBV12-4	NA	CASSSPPDNYEQYF	TGTGCCAGCAGTTCCCCCCCGGACAATTACGAGCAGTACTTC
many	TRBJ2-1	TRBV10-2	NA	CASSESALASGEQFF	TGCGCCAGCAGTGAGTCGGCACTAGCCTCAGGGGAGCAGTTCTTC
few	TRBJ2-3	TRBV12-3/TRBV12-4	TRBD2	CASSGDSTRTSGREGPDTQYF	TGTGCCAGCAGTGGGGACAGCACCCGGACTAGCGGGAGGGAGGGGCCAGATACGCAGTATTTT
few	TRBJ2-1	TRBV5-8	TRBD2	CASFLRTSGRALYNEQFF	TGTGCCAGCTTCCTTCGAACTAGCGGGAGGGCCCTTTACAATGAGCAGTTCTTC
NA	TRBJ2-2	TRBV5-1	NA	CASSSITVGELFF	TGCGCCAGCAGTTCTATAACAGTCGGGGAGCTGTTTTTT